This T cell receptor (beta chain) was sequenced in a study of human T cells and chemical hapten exposure. Overall study context: Patients having alopecia areata, totalis or universalis were mostly female.

TCRdb recomputed calls from the RACE reads with MiXCR, one row per CDR3 protein. The table shows 95,000 to 130,000 distinct CDR3 sequences, with 12% occurring only once. Time point meaning: patch test 1, 2 weeks after DPC sensitization. Treatment indicated: therapeutic diphenylcyclopropenone sensitization with weekly scalp DPC. The CDR3 consists of 16 residues. Trimming removed 5 bases at V and 1 base at J, with 15 bases between. Germline CDR1 SGHTA, CDR2 FQGNSA. This receptor was obtained from a woman in her fifties or sixties with alopecia areata. Some clones in this sample may be carry-over from other donors' samples. The rearrangement uses TRBV7-2 and TRBJ1-5; a possible D gene is TRBD1 (6 bases). Source: whole blood, taken in connection with sensitization to the hapten diphenylcyclopropenone (DPC). The DNA for the CDR3 is TGTGCCAGCAGCCTAGGGGGGACCCTGAGCAATCAGCCCCAGCATTTT. Protein: CASSLGGTLSNQPQHF.